Listed below are T cell receptor beta chains from one sample, sequenced in a study of blood T cell repertoires in COVID-19. Assay: immunoSEQ multiplex PCR; the TCRdb copy retains only in-frame clones and omits some. The sample yields 75,000 to 100,000 clones, 70% to 90% seen once. Sequenced input: peripheral blood. The receptors shown here come from a human donor in a cohort sampled during active COVID-19. Each CDR3 is given with its conserved first and last residue. The D gene is left open where the match is weak. Clone size appears in some rows only: once, few, many, or a class for an expanded clone.

CASSAGLAVQETQYF,TGTGCCAGCAGCGCGGGACTAGCGGTCCAAGAGACCCAGTACTTC,NA,TRBJ2-5,TRBD2,TRBV6-2/TRBV6-3
CASSLLAQGQDYTF,TGTGCCAGCAGCTTACTAGCGCAGGGACAGGACTACACCTTC,NA,TRBJ1-2,TRBD1,TRBV7-9
CATSGPSFGELFF,TGTGCCACCAGTGGTCCTAGCTTCGGGGAGCTGTTTTTT,NA,TRBJ2-2,NA,TRBV24-1
CASSWGDRANTGELFF,TGTGCCAGCAGCTGGGGGGACAGGGCGAACACCGGGGAGCTGTTTTTT,NA,TRBJ2-2,TRBD1,TRBV5-6
CASSEWRQGFQPQHF,TGTGCCAGCAGTGAATGGAGGCAGGGGTTTCAGCCCCAGCATTTT,NA,TRBJ1-5,NA,TRBV6-1
CASSYSGLAGATGRETQYF,TGTGCCAGCAGTTACTCAGGACTAGCGGGAGCGACGGGGCGAGAGACCCAGTACTTC,NA,TRBJ2-5,TRBD2,TRBV27
CAIRQTSGTEYEQYF,TGTGCCATCAGGCAAACCTCCGGGACAGAGTACGAGCAGTACTTC,NA,TRBJ2-7,TRBD1,TRBV10-3
CASSQRPGNTIYF,TGTGCCAGCAGCCAGCGGCCGGGAAACACCATATATTTT,NA,TRBJ1-3,NA,TRBV14
CASSLAGQGYYGYTF,TGCGCCAGCAGCTTGGCCGGACAGGGTTACTATGGCTACACCTTC,NA,TRBJ1-2,TRBD1,TRBV5-1
CASNPSGTTPEAFF,TGTGCCAGCAACCCTTCCGGGACAACCCCTGAAGCTTTCTTT,NA,TRBJ1-1,NA,TRBV6-2/TRBV6-3
CASSLNSGEKLFF,TGTGCCAGCAGCCTTAACTCCGGTGAAAAACTGTTTTTT,once,TRBJ1-4,NA,TRBV5-4
CASSERYRDRGKPQHF,TGTGCCAGCAGTGAACGCTACAGGGACAGGGGGAAGCCCCAGCATTTT,NA,TRBJ1-5,TRBD1,TRBV6-1
CASSISAGGWADTQYF,TGTGCCAGTAGTATCTCGGCGGGAGGTTGGGCAGATACGCAGTATTTT,NA,TRBJ2-3,TRBD2,TRBV19
CASSPVSAAGTYNEQFF,TGTGCCAGCAGCCCCGTTTCGGCAGCGGGAACCTACAATGAGCAGTTCTTC,NA,TRBJ2-1,TRBD2,TRBV9
CASSSLSIFAQGQPQHF,TGTGCCAGCAGTTCTCTTTCGATATTCGCCCAGGGTCAGCCCCAGCATTTT,NA,TRBJ1-5,NA,TRBV6-2/TRBV6-3
CASSLETGAYEQYF,TGCGCCAGCAGCTTGGAGACGGGAGCCTACGAGCAGTACTTC,NA,TRBJ2-7,NA,TRBV5-1
CASSYSESNSPLHF,TGTGCCAGCAGTTACTCTGAGAGTAATTCACCCCTCCACTTT,NA,TRBJ1-6,NA,TRBV6-6
CATSKSGLNNEQFF,TGTGCCACCAGTAAAAGCGGACTCAACAATGAGCAGTTCTTC,NA,TRBJ2-1,NA,TRBV15